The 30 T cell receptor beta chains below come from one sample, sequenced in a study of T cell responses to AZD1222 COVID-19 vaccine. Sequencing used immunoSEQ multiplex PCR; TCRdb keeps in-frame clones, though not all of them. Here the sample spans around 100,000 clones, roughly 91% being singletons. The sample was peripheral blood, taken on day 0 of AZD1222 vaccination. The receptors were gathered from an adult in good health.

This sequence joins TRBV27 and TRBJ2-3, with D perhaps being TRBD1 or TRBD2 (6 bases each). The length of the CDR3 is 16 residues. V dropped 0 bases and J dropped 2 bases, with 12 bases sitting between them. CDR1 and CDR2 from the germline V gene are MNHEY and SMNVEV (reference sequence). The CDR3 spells CASSLSRGGLTDTQYF. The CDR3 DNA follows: TGTGCCAGCAGTTTATCGCGAGGGGGACTCACAGATACGCAGTATTTT.

CDR3: CASSLAERGTEAFF. DNA of the CDR3: TGCGCCAGCAGCTTGGCAGAAAGGGGCACTGAAGCTTTCTTT. The chain is built from TRBV5-1 and TRBJ1-1; TRBD1 is a possible D gene (5 bases). The germline CDR1 and CDR2 sequences are SGHRS and YFSETQ. The CDR3 is 14 amino acids. V lost 0 bases and J lost 4, with 10 bases in between.

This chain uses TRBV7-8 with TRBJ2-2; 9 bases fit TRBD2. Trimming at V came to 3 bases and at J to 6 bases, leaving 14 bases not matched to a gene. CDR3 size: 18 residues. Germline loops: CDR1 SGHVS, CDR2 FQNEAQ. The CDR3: CASSLRTGLAKGAGELFF. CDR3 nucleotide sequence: TGTGCCAGCAGCTTGAGAACGGGACTAGCAAAAGGGGCCGGGGAGCTGTTTTTT.

The CDR3 DNA reads TGTGCCAGCAGCAAAGGGGCGTACTCTGGGGCCAACGTCCTGACTTTC. Translating gives CASSKGAYSGANVLTF. This rearrangement joins TRBV21-1 to TRBJ2-6; TRBD1, the table's D call, was not compared with the DNA. TRBV21-1 is a pseudogene. CDR3 size: 16 residues.

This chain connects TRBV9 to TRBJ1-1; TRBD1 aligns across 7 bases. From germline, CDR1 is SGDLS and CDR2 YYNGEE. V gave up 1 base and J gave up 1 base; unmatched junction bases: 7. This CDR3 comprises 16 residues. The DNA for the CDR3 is TGTGCCAGCAGCGTATGGCAGGGGGTTAGGAACACTGAAGCTTTCTTT. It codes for CASSVWQGVRNTEAFF. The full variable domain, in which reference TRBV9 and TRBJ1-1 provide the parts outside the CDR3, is DSGVTQTPKHLITATGQRVTLRCSPRSGDLSVYWYQQSLDQGLQFLIQYYNGEERAKGNILERFSAQQFPDLHSELNLSSLELGDSALYFCASSVWQGVRNTEAFFGQGTRLTVV.

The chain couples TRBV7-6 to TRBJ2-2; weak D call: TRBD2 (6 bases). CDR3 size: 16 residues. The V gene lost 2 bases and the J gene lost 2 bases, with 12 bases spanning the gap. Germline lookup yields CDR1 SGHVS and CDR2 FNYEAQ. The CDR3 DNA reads TGTGCCAGCAGCTTACTGGGGACTTTCAACACCGGGGAGCTGTTTTTT. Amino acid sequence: CASSLLGTFNTGELFF.

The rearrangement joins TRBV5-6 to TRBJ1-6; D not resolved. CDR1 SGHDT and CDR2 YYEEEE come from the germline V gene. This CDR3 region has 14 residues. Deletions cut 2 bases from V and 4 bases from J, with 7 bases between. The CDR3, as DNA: TGTGCCAGCAGCTTCTGGACTTATAATTCACCCCTCCACTTT. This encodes CASSFWTYNSPLHF.

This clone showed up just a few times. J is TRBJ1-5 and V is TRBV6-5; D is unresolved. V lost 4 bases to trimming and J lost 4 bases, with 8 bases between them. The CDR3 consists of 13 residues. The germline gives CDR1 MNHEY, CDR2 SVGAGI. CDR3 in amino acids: CASSLSENQPQHF. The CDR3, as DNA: TGTGCCAGCAGTTTGTCAGAGAATCAGCCCCAGCATTTT.

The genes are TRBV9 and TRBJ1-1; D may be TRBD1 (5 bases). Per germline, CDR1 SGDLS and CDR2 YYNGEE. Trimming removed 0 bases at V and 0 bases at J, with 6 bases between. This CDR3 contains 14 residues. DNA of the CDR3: TGTGCCAGCAGCGTAGAGACAGTGAACACTGAAGCTTTCTTT. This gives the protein CASSVETVNTEAFF.

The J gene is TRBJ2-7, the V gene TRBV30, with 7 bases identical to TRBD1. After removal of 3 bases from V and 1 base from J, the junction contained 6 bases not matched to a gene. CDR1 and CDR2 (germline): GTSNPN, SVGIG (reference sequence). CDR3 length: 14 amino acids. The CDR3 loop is CAWRIGTESYEQYF. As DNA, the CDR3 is TGTGCCTGGAGAATTGGGACAGAATCCTACGAGCAGTACTTC. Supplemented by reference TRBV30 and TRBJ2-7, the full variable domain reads SQTIHQWPATLVQPVGSPLSLECTVEGTSNPNLYWYRQAAGRGLQLLFYSVGIGQISSEVPQNLSASRPQDRQFILSSKKLLLSDSGFYLCAWRIGTESYEQYFGPGTRLTVT.

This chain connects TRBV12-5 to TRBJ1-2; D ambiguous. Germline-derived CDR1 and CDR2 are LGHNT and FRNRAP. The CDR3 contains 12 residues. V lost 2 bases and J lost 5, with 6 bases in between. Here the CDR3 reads CASGLNNYGYTF. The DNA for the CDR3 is TGTGCTAGTGGTTTGAATAATTATGGCTACACCTTC.

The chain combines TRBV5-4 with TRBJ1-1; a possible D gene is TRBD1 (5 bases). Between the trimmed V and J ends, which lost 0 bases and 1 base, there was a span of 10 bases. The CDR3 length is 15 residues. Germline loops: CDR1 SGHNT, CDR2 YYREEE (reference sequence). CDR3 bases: TGTGCCAGCAGCTTGGCCCCGGGGCGGAACACTGAAGCTTTCTTT. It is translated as CASSLAPGRNTEAFF.

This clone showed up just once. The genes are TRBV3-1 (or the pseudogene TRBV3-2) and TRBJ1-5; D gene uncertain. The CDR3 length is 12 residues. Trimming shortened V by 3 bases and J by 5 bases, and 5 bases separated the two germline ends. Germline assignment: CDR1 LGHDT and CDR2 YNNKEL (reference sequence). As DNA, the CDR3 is TGTGCCAGCAGCCAGTCGGATCAGCCCCAGCATTTT. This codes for CASSQSDQPQHF.

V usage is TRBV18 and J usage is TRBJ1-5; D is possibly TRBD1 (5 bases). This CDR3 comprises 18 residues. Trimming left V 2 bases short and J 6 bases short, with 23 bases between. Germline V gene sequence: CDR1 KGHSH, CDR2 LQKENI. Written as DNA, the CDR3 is TGTGCCAGCTCACCAGCATCATCGGGGGGGAACCTCGGTCAGCCCCAGCATTTT. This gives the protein CASSPASSGGNLGQPQHF.

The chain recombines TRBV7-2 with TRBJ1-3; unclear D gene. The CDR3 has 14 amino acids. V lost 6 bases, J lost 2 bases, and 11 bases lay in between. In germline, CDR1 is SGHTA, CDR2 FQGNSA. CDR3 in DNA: TGTGCCAGCAGTCGGACGGAAGCTGGAAACACCATATATTTT. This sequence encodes CASSRTEAGNTIYF.

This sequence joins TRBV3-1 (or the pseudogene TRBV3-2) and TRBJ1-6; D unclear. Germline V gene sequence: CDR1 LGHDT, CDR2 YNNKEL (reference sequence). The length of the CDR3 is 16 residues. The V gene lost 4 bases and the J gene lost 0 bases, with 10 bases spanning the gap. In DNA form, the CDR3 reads TGTGCCAGCAGCCCCAGATCCGGCTCCTATAATTCACCCCTCCACTTT. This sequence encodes CASSPRSGSYNSPLHF.

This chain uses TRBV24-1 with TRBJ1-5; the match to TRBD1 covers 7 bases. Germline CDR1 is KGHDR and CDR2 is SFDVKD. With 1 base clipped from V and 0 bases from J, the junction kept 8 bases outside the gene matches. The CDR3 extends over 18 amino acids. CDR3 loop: CATSDFRKGAISNQPQHF. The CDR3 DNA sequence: TGTGCCACCAGTGATTTTCGAAAGGGGGCGATTAGCAATCAGCCCCAGCATTTT.

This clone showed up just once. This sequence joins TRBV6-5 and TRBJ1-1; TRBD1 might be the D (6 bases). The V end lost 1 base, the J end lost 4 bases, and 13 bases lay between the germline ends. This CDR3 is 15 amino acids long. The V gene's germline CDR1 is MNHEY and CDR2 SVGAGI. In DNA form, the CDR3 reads TGTGCCAGCAGTTACTTTGCGGGGGCCGGCACTGAAGCTTTCTTT. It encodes CASSYFAGAGTEAFF.

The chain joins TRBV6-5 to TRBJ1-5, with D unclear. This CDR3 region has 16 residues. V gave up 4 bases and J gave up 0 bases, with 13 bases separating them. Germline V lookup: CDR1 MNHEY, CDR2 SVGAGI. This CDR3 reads CASSSEVAPSNQPQHF. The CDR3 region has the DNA TGTGCCAGCAGTTCAGAGGTCGCCCCTAGCAATCAGCCCCAGCATTTT.

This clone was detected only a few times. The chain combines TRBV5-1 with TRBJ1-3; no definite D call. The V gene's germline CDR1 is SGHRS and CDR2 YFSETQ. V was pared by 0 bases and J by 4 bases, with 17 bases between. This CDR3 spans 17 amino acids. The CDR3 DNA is TGCGCCAGCAGCTTGGCCAGCGTTCCGGTCCCCGGAAACACCATATATTTT. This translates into CASSLASVPVPGNTIYF.

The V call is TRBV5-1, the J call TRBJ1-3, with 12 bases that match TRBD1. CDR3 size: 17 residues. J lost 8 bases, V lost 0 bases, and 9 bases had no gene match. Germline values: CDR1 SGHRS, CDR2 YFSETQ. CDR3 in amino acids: CASSLGDRGHLADTIYF. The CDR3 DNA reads TGCGCCAGCAGCTTGGGGGACAGGGGGCATCTAGCGGACACCATATATTTT.

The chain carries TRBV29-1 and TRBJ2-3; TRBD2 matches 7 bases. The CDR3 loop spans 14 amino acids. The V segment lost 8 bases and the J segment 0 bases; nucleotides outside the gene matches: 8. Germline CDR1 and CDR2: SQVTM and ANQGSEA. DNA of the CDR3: TGCAGCTCCCGGGGACTACTAAGCACAGATACGCAGTATTTT. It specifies CSSRGLLSTDTQYF.

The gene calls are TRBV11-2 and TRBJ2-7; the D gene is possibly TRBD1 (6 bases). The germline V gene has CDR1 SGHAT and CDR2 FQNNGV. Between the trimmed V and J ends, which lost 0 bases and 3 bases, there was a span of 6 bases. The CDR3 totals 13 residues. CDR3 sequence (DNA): TGTGCCAGCAGCTTAGACAGGGGCTACGAGCAGTACTTC. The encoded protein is CASSLDRGYEQYF.

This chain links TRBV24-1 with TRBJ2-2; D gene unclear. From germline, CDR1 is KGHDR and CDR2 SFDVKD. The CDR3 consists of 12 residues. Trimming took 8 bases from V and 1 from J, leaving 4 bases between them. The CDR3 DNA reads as TGTGCCACCACGGAGAACACCGGGGAGCTGTTTTTT. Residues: CATTENTGELFF.

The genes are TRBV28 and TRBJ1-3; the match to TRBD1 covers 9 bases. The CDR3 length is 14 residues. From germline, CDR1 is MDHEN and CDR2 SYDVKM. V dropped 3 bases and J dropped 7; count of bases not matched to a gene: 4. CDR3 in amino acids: CASSFVTGGNTIYF. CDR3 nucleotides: TGTGCCAGCAGTTTTGTGACAGGGGGGAACACCATATATTTT.

The CDR3 reads CASSRGRTQYF. The CDR3 DNA sequence: TGTGCCAGCAGCCGTGGGCGGACCCAGTACTTC. The chain joins TRBV5-4 to TRBJ2-5; D is uncertain. CDR1 and CDR2 from the germline V gene are SGHNT and YYREEE (reference sequence). The CDR3 extends over 11 amino acids. V lost 4 bases to trimming and J lost 7 bases, with 8 bases between them.

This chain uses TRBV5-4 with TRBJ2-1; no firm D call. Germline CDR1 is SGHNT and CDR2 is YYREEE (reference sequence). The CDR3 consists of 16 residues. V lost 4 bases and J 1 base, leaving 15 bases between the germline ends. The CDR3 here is CASSPQLISSYNEQFF. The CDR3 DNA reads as TGTGCCAGCAGCCCCCAACTAATCTCGTCCTACAATGAGCAGTTCTTC.

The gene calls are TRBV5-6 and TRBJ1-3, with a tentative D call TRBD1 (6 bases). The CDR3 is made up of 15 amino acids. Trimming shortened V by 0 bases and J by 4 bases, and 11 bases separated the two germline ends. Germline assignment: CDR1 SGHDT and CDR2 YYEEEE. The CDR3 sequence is CASSLVDRKGNTIYF. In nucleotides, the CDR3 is TGTGCCAGCAGCTTGGTAGACAGGAAGGGAAACACCATATATTTT.

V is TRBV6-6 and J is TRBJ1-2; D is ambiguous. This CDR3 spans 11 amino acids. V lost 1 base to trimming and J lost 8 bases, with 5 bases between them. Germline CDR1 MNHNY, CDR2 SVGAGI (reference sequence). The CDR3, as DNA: TGTGCCAGCAGTTACTTCGAGGGCTACACCTTC. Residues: CASSYFEGYTF.

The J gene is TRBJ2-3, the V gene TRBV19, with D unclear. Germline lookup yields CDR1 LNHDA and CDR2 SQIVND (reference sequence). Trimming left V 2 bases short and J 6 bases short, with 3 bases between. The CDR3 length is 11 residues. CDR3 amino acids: CASSISDTQYF. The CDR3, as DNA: TGTGCCAGTAGTATATCTGATACGCAGTATTTT. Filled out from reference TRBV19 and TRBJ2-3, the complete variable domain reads DGGITQSPKYLFRKEGQNVTLSCEQNLNHDAMYWYRQDPGQGLRLIYYSQIVNDFQKGDIAEGYSVSREKKESFPLTVTSAQKNPTAFYLCASSISDTQYFGPGTRLTVL.